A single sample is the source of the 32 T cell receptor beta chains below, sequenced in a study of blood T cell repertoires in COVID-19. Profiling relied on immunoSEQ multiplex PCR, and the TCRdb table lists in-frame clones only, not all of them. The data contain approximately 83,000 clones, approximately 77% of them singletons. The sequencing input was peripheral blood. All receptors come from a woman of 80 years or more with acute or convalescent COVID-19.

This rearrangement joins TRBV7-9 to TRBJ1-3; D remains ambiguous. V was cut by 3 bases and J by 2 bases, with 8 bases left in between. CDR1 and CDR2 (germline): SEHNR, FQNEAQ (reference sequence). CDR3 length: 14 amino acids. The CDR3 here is CASSFEFAGNTIYF. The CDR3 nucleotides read TGTGCCAGCAGCTTTGAGTTTGCTGGAAACACCATATATTTT.

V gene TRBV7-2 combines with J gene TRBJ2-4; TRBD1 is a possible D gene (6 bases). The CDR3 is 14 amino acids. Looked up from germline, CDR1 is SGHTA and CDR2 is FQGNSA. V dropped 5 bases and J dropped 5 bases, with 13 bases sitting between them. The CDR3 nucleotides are TGTGCCAGCAGCGGGGCCGCAGGGGAAAACATTCAGTACTTC. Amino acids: CASSGAAGENIQYF.

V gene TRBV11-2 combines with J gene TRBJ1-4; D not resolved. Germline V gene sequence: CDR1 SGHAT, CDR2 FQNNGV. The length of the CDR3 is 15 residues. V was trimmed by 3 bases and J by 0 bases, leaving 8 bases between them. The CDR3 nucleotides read TGTGCCAGCAGCTTGAACAGTGCAACTAATGAAAAACTGTTTTTT. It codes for CASSLNSATNEKLFF.

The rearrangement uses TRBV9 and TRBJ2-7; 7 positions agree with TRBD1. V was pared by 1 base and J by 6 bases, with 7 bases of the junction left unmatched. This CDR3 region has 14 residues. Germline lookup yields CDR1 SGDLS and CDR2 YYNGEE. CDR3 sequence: CASSVQGVHPEQYF. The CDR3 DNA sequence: TGTGCCAGCAGCGTACAGGGGGTTCATCCCGAGCAGTACTTC.

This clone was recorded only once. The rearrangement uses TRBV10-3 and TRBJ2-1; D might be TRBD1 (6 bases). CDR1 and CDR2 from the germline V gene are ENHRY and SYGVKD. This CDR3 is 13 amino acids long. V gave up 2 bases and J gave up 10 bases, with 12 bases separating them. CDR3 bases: TGTGCCATCAGTGAGCGGGATCAGGGGGAGCAGTTCTTC. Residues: CAISERDQGEQFF.

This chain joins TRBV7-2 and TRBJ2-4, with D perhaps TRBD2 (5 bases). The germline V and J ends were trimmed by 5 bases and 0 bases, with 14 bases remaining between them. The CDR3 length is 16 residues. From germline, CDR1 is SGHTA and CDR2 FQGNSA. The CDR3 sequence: CASSPESGIAKNIQYF. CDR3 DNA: TGTGCCAGCAGCCCAGAAAGCGGTATAGCCAAAAACATTCAGTACTTC.

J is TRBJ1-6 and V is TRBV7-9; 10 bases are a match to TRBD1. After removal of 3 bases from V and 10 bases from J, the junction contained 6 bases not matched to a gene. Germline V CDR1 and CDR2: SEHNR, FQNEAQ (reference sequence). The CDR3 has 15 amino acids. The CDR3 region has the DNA TGTGCCAGCAGCTTGGCGACAGGGGGCGAATCACCCCTCCACTTT. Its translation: CASSLATGGESPLHF.

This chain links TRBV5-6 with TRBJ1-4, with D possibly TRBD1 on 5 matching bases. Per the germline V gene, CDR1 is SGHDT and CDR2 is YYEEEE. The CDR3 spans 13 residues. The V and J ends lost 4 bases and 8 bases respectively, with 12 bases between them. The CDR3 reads CASSPPRGEKLFF. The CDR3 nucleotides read TGTGCCAGCAGCCCTCCCCGGGGGGAAAAACTGTTTTTT.

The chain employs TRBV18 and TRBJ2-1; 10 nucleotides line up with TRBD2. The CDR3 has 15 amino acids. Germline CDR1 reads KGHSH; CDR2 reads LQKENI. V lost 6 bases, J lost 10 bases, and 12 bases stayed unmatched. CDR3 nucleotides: TGTGCCAGCTCCCCTGGACTAGCGGAGAGGTACGAGCAGTTCTTC. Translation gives CASSPGLAERYEQFF.

The CDR3 nucleotides read TGTGCCAGCAGCTTAGGCGGACAGGGGGCTTATTCACCCCTCCACTTT. It codes for CASSLGGQGAYSPLHF. This sequence joins TRBV7-2 and TRBJ1-6, with 11 bases aligning to TRBD1. Germline CDR1 SGHTA, CDR2 FQGNSA. CDR3 length equals 16 residues. After removal of 1 base from V and 8 bases from J, the junction contained 4 bases not matched to a gene.

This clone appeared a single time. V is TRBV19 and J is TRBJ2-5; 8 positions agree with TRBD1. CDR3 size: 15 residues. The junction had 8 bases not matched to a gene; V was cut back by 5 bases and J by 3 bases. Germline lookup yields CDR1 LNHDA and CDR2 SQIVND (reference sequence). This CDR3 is CASSSRTGGKETQYF. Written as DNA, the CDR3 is TGTGCCAGTAGTTCACGTACAGGGGGAAAAGAGACCCAGTACTTC.

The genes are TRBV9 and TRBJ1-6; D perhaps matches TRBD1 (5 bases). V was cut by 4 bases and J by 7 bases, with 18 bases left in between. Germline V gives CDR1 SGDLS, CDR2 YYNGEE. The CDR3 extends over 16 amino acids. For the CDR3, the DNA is TGTGCCAGCAGCCCTCAGGGCGCAATTGCCAATTCACCCCTCCACTTT. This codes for CASSPQGAIANSPLHF.

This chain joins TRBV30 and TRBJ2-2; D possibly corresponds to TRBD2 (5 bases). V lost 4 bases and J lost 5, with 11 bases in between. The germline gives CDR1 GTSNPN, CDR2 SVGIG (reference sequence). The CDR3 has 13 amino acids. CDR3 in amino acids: CAWNGILTGELFF. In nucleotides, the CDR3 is TGTGCCTGGAACGGGATCCTTACCGGGGAGCTGTTTTTT. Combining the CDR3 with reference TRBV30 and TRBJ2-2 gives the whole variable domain SQTIHQWPATLVQPVGSPLSLECTVEGTSNPNLYWYRQAAGRGLQLLFYSVGIGQISSEVPQNLSASRPQDRQFILSSKKLLLSDSGFYLCAWNGILTGELFFGEGSRLTVL.

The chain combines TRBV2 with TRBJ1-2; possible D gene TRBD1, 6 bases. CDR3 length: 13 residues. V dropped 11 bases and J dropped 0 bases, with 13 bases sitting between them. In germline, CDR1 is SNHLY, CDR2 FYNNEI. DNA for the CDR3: TGTGCCGGAAGGACAGAAGCTAACTATGGCTACACCTTC. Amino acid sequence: CAGRTEANYGYTF.

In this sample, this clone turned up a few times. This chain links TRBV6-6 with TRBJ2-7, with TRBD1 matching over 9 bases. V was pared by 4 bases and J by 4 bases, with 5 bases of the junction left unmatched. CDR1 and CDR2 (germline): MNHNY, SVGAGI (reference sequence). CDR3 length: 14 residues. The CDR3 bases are TGTGCCAGCAGTTCCCGGGACAGGGCATACGAGCAGTACTTC. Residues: CASSSRDRAYEQYF.

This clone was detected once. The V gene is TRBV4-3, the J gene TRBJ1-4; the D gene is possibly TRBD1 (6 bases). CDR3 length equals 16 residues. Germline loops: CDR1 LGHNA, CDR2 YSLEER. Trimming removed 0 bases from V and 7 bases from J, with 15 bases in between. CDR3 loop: CASSQDLGGASEKLFF. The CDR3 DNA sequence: TGCGCCAGCAGCCAAGATCTCGGGGGGGCGAGTGAAAAACTGTTTTTT.

In DNA, the CDR3 is TGTGCCAGCAGCTTGGTAGGCAGGAGGGAGACCCAGTACTTC. It encodes CASSLVGRRETQYF. The J gene is TRBJ2-5, the V gene TRBV5-8; D might be TRBD2 (5 bases). The germline V gene encodes CDR1 SGHTS and CDR2 YDEGEE. With 0 bases removed from V and 5 bases from J, the gap between germline ends came to 11 bases. The CDR3 has 14 amino acids.

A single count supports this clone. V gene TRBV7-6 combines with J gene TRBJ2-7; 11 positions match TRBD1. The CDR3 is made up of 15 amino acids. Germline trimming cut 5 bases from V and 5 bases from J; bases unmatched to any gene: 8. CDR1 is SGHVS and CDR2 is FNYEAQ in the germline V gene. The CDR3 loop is CASSNRDRGANEQYF. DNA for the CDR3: TGTGCCAGCAGCAACCGGGACAGGGGGGCCAACGAGCAGTACTTC.

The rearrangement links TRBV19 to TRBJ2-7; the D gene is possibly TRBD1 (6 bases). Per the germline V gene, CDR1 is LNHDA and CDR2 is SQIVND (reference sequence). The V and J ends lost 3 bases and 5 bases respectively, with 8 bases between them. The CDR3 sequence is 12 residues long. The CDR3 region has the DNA TGTGCCAGTAGTATTCACAGGGACGAGCAGTACTTC. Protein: CASSIHRDEQYF. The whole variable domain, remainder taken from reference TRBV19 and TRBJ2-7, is DGGITQSPKYLFRKEGQNVTLSCEQNLNHDAMYWYRQDPGQGLRLIYYSQIVNDFQKGDIAEGYSVSREKKESFPLTVTSAQKNPTAFYLCASSIHRDEQYFGPGTRLTVT.

The CDR3 DNA sequence: TGTGCCAGCAGCCCCACCTGGGGGCCTGGCTACACCTTC. Translated: CASSPTWGPGYTF. The chain links TRBV12-3 or TRBV12-4 to TRBJ1-2, with TRBD1 as a possible D gene (6 bases). CDR3 length equals 13 residues. V was pared by 6 bases and J by 7 bases, with 15 bases between.

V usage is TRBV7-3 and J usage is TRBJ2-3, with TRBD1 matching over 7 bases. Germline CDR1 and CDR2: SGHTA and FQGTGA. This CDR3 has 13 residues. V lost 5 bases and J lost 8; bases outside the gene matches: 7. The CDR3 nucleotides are TGTGCCAGCAGCACTTACTCAGGGGGTACGCAGTATTTT. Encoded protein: CASSTYSGGTQYF.

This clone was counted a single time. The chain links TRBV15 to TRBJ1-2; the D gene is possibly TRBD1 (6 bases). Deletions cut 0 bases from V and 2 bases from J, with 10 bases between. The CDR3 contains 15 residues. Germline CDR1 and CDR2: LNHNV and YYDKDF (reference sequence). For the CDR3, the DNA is TGTGCCACCAGCAGAGATCGACAGGTGAACTATGGCTACACCTTC. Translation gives CATSRDRQVNYGYTF.

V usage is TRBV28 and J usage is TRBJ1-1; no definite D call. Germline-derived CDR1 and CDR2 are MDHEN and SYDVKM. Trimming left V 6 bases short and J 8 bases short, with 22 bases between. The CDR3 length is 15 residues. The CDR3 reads CASSNPMRVEGEAFF. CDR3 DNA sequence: TGTGCCAGCAGCAACCCCATGCGGGTAGAAGGGGAAGCTTTCTTT.

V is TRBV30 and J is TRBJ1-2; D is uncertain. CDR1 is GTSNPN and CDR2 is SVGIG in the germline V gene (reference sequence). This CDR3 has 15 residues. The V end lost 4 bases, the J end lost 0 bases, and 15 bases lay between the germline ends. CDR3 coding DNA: TGTGCCTGGAAACTTAAGCAAGTAGCTAACTATGGCTACACCTTC. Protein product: CAWKLKQVANYGYTF.

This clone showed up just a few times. The CDR3 bases are TGCGCCAGCAGCCAAGAGCGGGGGGGCCTAGATGAGCAGTTCTTC. Its translation: CASSQERGGLDEQFF. The chain joins TRBV4-3 to TRBJ2-1; 9 bases match TRBD2. V lost 0 bases, J lost 8 bases, and 5 bases stayed unmatched. This CDR3 is built from 15 residues. Germline CDR1 LGHNA, CDR2 YSLEER.

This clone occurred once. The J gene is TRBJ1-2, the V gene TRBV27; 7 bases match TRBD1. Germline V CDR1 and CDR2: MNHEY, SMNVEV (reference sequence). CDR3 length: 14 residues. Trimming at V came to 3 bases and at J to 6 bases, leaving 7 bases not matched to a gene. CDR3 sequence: CASSLSGGGDGYTF. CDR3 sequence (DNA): TGTGCCAGCAGTTTGTCAGGGGGAGGTGATGGCTACACCTTC.

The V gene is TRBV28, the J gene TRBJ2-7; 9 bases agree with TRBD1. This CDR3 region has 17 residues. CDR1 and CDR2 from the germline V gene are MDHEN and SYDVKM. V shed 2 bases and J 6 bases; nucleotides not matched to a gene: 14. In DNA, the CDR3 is TGTGCCAGCAGTTTACCCCCCCCCTCCGACAGGGGGGGCGAGCAGTACTTC. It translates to CASSLPPPSDRGGEQYF.

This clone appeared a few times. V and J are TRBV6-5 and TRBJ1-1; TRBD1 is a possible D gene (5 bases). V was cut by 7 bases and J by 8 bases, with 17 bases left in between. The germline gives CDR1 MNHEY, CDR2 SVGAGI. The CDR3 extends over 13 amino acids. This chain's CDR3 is CASTSGYGPEAFF. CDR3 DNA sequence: TGTGCCAGCACGTCAGGGTACGGGCCCGAAGCTTTCTTT.

The CDR3 sequence: CASSLRGQNQPQHF. The DNA of the CDR3 is TGTGCCAGCAGCTTAAGAGGACAGAATCAGCCCCAGCATTTT. The J gene is TRBJ1-5, the V gene TRBV7-2, with D perhaps TRBD1 (6 bases). Trimming stripped 2 bases from V and 4 bases from J, with 9 bases between. This CDR3 contains 14 residues. Germline V gene lookup returns CDR1 SGHTA and CDR2 FQGNSA.

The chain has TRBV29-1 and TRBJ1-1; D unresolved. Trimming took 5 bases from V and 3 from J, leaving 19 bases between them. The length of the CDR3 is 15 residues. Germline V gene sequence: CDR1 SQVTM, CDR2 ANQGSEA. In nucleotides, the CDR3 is TGCAGCGTTTTACCCTTCCCCGGTAGTGACACTGAAGCTTTCTTT. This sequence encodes CSVLPFPGSDTEAFF.

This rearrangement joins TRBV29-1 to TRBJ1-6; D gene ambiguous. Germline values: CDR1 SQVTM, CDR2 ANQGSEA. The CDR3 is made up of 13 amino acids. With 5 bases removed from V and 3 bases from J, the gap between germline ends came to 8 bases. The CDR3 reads CSVTEGYNSPLHF. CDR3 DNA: TGCAGCGTTACGGAGGGCTATAATTCACCCCTCCACTTT. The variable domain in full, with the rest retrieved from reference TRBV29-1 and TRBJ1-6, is SAVISQKPSRDICQRGTSLTIQCQVDSQVTMMFWYRQQPGQSLTLIATANQGSEATYESGFVIDKFPISRPNLTFSTLTVSNMSPEDSSIYLCSVTEGYNSPLHFGNGTRLTVT.

Here the CDR3 DNA reads TGTGCCAGCAGTTTCGGACTAGCGGTCCTCAATGAGCAGTTCTTC. The encoded protein is CASSFGLAVLNEQFF. The chain links TRBV6-6 to TRBJ2-1, with TRBD2 matching over 10 bases. The CDR3 consists of 15 residues. The trim removed 4 bases at V and 6 bases at J, leaving 6 bases unmatched. Germline loops: CDR1 MNHNY, CDR2 SVGAGI (reference sequence).